This TCR beta chain was identified during a study of blood T cell repertoires in COVID-19. Background on the study: COVID-19 samples collected from the United States, Italy and Spain covered acute and convalescent phases.

Generated by immunoSEQ multiplex PCR, the TCRdb table keeps only in-frame clones and is missing some. The sample contains 450,000 or so clones, about 87% of which appear only once. V lost 4 bases, J lost 0 bases, and 6 bases lay in between. Looked up from germline, CDR1 is LNHDA and CDR2 is SQIVND (reference sequence). This CDR3 comprises 13 residues. Material for sequencing was peripheral blood. J is TRBJ1-1 and V is TRBV19; D is unresolved. This receptor was identified in a man between 18 and 29 years old with COVID-19, enrolled during active disease. CDR3 sequence reads: CASSRSMNTEAFF. The CDR3 DNA is TGTGCCAGTAGTAGGAGTATGAACACTGAAGCTTTCTTT.